This T cell receptor beta chain was identified during a study of blood T cell repertoires in COVID-19. Study information: Researchers got acute and convalescent COVID-19 samples from the United States, Italy and Spain. The cDNA or gDNA used as material had been derived from T cells, B-cell-depleted T cells, or PBMCs.

The CDR3 spans 15 residues. V lost 2 bases to trimming and J lost 4 bases, with 12 bases between them. Germline V gives CDR1 SGHTA, CDR2 FQGTGA. Here immunoSEQ multiplex PCR was the method, and the copy in TCRdb shows in-frame clones only, minus some. Seen here are around 33,000 clones, around 77% observed once, and the top ten hold 16%. The chain recombines TRBV7-3 with TRBJ2-1; D is possibly TRBD2 (6 bases). The clonotype comes from a human donor in a cohort sampled during active COVID-19. What was sequenced was peripheral blood. The CDR3 nucleotides read TGTGCCAGCAGCTTAGCGGGAAGGAATTACAATGAGCAGTTCTTC. Its translation: CASSLAGRNYNEQFF.